This TCR beta chain comes out of a study of blood T cell repertoires in COVID-19. In the original workflow: Amplification of reference gene primers provided the estimated nucleated cell counts. Here immunoSEQ multiplex PCR was the method, and the copy in TCRdb shows in-frame clones only, minus some. From that table come the V and J calls and clone size; the DNA was used to work out D and trimming. The table lists about 100,000 clones, around 88% of them singletons, with 5% in the top ten. The V and J ends lost 0 bases and 6 bases respectively, with 15 bases between them. CDR3 length: 15 amino acids. The germline gives CDR1 SGHNT, CDR2 YENEEA.

Sequenced sample: peripheral blood. The origin of this receptor is a human donor in a cohort sampled during active COVID-19. The genes are TRBV11-3 and TRBJ2-7; a weak D match, TRBD1 (5 bases). The CDR3 coding sequence is TGTGCCAGCAGCTTAGATGGGGCAGGAAAAAGCGAGCAGTACTTC. Protein product: CASSLDGAGKSEQYF.